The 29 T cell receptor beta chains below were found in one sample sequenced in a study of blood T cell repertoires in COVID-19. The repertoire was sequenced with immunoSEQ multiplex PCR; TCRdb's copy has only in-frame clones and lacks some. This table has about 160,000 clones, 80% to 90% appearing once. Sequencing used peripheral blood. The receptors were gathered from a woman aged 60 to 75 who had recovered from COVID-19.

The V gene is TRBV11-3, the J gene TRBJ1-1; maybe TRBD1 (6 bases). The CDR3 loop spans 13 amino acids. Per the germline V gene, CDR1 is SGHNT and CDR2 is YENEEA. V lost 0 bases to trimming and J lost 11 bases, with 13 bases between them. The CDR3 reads CASSLDLGAPAFF. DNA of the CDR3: TGTGCCAGCAGCTTAGATCTGGGGGCGCCCGCTTTCTTT.

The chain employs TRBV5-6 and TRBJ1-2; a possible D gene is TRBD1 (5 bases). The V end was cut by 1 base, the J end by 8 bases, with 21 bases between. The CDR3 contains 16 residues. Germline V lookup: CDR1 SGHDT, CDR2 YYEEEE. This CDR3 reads CASSLRGLRGLRGYTF. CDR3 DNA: TGTGCCAGCAGCTTGCGGGGACTCCGGGGGTTGAGGGGCTACACCTTC.

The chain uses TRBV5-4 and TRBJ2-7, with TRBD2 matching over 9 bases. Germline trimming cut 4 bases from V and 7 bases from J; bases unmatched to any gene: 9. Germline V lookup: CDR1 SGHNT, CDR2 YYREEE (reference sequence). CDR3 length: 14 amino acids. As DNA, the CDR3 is TGTGCCAGCAGCCCTCCGGAGCGGGGGGTGGAGCAGTACTTC. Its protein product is CASSPPERGVEQYF.

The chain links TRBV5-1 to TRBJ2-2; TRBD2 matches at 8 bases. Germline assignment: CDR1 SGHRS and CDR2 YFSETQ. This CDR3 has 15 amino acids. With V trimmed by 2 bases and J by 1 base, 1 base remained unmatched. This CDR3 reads CASSLAGENTGELFF. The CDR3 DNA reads TGCGCCAGCAGCTTAGCGGGGGAGAACACCGGGGAGCTGTTTTTT.

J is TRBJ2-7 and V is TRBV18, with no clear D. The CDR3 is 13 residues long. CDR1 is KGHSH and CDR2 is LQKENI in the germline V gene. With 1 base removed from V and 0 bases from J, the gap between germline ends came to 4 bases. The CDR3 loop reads CASSPLNSYEQYF. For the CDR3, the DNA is TGTGCCAGCTCACCACTAAACTCCTACGAGCAGTACTTC.

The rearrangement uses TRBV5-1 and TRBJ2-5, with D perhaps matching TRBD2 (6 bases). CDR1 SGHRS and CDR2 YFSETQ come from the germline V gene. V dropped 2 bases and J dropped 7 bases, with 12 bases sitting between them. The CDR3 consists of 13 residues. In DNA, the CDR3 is TGCGCCAGCAGCTTCGGGGGACGACGGACCCAGTACTTC. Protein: CASSFGGRRTQYF.

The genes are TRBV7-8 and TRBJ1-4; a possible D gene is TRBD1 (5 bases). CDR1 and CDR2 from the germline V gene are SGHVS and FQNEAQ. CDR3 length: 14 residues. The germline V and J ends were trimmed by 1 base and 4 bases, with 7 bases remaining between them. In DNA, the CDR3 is TGTGCCAGCAGCTTAGGGGACTTTAATGAAAAACTGTTTTTT. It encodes CASSLGDFNEKLFF.

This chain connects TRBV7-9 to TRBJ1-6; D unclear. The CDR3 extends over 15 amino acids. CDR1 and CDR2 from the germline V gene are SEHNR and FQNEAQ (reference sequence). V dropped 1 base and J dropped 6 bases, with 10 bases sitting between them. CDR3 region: CASSLDSVRNSPLHF. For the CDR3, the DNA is TGTGCCAGCAGCTTAGATTCAGTCCGTAATTCACCCCTCCACTTT.

DNA for the CDR3: TGTGCCAGCAGTTCCGAGGACCCCCGGGGAGCAGATACGCAGTATTTT. Its translation is CASSSEDPRGADTQYF. The chain is built from TRBV6-5 and TRBJ2-3, with D possibly being TRBD2 (5 bases). The CDR3 has 16 residues. Germline loops: CDR1 MNHEY, CDR2 SVGAGI. Trimming removed 4 bases at V and 4 bases at J, with 18 bases between.

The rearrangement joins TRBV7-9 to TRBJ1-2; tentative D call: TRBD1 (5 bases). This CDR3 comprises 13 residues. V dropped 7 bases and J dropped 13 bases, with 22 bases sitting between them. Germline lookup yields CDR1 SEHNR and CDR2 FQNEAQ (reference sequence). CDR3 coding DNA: TGTGCCAGCAAGAATTGGGCGGGGCAGAGTATCACCTTC. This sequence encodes CASKNWAGQSITF.

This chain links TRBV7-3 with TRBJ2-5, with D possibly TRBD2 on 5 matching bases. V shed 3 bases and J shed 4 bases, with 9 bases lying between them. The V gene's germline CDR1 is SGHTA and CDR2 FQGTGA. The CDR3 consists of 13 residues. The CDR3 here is CASSLAGAETQYF. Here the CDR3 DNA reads TGTGCCAGCAGCTTGGCGGGTGCAGAGACCCAGTACTTC. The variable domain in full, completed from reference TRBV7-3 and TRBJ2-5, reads GAGVSQTPSNKVTEKGKYVELRCDPISGHTALYWYRQSLGQGPEFLIYFQGTGAADDSGLPNDRFFAVRPEGSVSTLKIQRTERGDSAVYLCASSLAGAETQYFGPGTRLLVL.

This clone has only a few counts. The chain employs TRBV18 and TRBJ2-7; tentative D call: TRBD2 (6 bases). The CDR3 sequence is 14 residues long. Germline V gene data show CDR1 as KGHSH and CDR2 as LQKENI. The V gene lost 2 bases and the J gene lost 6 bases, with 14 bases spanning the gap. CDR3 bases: TGTGCCAGCTCACCATACGCGCAGGGAGGCGAGCAGTACTTC. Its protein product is CASSPYAQGGEQYF.

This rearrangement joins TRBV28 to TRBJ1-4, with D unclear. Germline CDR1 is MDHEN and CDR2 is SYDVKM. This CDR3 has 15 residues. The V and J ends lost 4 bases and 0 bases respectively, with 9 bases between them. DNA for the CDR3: TGTGCCAGCAGTTCTGGCTCGTCAACTAATGAAAAACTGTTTTTT. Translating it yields CASSSGSSTNEKLFF. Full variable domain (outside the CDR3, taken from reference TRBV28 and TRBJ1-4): DVKVTQSSRYLVKRTGEKVFLECVQDMDHENMFWYRQDPGLGLRLIYFSYDVKMKEKGDIPEGYSVSREKKERFSLILESASTNQTSMYLCASSSGSSTNEKLFFGSGTQLSVL.

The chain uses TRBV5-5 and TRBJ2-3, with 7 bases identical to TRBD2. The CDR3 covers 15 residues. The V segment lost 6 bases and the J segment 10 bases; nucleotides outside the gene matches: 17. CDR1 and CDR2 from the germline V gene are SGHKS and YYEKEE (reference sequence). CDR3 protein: CASTSLAGSYRAQYF. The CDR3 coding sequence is TGTGCCAGCACCTCCTTAGCGGGTTCCTATCGGGCGCAGTATTTT.

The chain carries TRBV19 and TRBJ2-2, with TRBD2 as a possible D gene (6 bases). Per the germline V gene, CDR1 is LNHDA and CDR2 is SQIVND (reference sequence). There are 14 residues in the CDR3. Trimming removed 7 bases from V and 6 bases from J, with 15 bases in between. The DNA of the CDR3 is TGTGCCAGTAATCTCGGGACGGGAGCCGGGGAGCTGTTTTTT. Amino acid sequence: CASNLGTGAGELFF.

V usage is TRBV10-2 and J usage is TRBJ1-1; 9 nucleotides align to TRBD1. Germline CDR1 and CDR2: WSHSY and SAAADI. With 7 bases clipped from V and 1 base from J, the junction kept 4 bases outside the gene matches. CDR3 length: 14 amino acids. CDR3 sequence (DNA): TGCGCCAGCAAACCGGGACAGGGGAACACTGAAGCTTTCTTT. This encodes CASKPGQGNTEAFF.

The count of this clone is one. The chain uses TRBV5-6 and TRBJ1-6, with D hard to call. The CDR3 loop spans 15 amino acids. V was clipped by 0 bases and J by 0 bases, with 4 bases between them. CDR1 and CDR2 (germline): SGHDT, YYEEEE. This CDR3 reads CASSLDSSYNSPLHF. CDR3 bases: TGTGCCAGCAGCTTGGACAGCTCCTATAATTCACCCCTCCACTTT.

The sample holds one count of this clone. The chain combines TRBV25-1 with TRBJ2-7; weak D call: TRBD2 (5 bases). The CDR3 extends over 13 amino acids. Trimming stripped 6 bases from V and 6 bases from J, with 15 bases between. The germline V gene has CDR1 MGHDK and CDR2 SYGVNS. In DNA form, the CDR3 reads TGTGCCAGCAGCCTGTATATGGCGGGCGAGCAGTACTTC. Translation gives CASSLYMAGEQYF.

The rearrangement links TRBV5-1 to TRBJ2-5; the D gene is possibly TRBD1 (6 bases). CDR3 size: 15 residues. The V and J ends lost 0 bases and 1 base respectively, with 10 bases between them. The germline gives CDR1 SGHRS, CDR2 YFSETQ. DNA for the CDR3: TGCGCCAGCAGCTTGGTAGGGGACACCCAAGAGACCCAGTACTTC. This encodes CASSLVGDTQETQYF.

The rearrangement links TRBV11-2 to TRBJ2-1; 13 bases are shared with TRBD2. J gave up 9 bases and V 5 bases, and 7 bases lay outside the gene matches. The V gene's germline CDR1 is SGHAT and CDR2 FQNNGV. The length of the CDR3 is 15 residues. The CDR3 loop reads CASSPGLAGVREQFF. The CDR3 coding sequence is TGTGCCAGCAGCCCCGGACTAGCGGGGGTTCGTGAGCAGTTCTTC.

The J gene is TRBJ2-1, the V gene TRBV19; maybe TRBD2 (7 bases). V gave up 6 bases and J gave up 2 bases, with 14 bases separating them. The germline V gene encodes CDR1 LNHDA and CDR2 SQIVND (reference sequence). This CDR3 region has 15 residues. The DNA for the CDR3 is TGTGCCAGTAGGGAAGGGGGGGCCCCCTACAATGAGCAGTTCTTC. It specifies CASREGGAPYNEQFF. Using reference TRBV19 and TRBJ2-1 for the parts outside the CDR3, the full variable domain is DGGITQSPKYLFRKEGQNVTLSCEQNLNHDAMYWYRQDPGQGLRLIYYSQIVNDFQKGDIAEGYSVSREKKESFPLTVTSAQKNPTAFYLCASREGGAPYNEQFFGPGTRLTVL.

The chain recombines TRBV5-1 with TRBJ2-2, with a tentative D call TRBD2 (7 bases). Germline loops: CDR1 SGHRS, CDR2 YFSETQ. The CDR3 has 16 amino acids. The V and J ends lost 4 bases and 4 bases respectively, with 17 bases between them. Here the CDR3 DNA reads TGCGCCAGCAGCCCTCTTGGGGGGGCGATCACCGGGGAGCTGTTTTTT. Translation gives CASSPLGGAITGELFF.

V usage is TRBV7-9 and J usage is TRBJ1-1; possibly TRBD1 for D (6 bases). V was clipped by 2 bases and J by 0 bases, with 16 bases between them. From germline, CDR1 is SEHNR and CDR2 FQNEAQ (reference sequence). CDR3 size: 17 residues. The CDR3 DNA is TGTGCCAGCAGCTTATCACAGGGCGCGATAATGAACACTGAAGCTTTCTTT. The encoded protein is CASSLSQGAIMNTEAFF.

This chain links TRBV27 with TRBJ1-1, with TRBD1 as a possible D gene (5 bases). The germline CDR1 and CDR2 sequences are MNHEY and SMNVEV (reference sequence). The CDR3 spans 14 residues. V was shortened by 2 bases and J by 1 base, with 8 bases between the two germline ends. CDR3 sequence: CASSLLQGNTEAFF. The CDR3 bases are TGTGCCAGCAGTTTACTTCAGGGGAACACTGAAGCTTTCTTT.

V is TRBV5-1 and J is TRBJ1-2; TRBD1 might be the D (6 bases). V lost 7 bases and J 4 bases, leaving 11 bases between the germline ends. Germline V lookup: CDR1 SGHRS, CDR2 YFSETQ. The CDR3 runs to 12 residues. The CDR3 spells CASHEQGYGYTF. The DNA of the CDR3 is TGCGCCAGCCATGAACAGGGCTATGGCTACACCTTC.

CDR3 sequence: CASSLDSYEQYF. The CDR3 DNA reads as TGTGCCAGCAGCTTAGACAGCTACGAGCAGTACTTC. The chain joins TRBV11-2 to TRBJ2-7, with D hard to call. This CDR3 contains 12 residues. The germline gives CDR1 SGHAT, CDR2 FQNNGV. V lost 0 bases, J lost 3 bases, and 3 bases lay in between.

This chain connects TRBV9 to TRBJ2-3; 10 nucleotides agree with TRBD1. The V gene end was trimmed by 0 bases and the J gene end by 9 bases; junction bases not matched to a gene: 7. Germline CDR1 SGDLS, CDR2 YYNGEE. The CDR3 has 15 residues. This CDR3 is CASSVEGQGHRTQYF. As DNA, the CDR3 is TGTGCCAGCAGCGTAGAGGGACAGGGGCACCGAACGCAGTATTTT.

CDR3 sequence (DNA): TGTGCCAGCTCCACTAGCGGGGGGGCGGAGACCCAGTACTTC. Protein product: CASSTSGGAETQYF. The chain recombines TRBV2 with TRBJ2-5, with 13 bases identical to TRBD2. Germline lookup yields CDR1 SNHLY and CDR2 FYNNEI. The V segment lost 8 bases and the J segment 5 bases; nucleotides outside the gene matches: 5. The CDR3 length is 14 residues.

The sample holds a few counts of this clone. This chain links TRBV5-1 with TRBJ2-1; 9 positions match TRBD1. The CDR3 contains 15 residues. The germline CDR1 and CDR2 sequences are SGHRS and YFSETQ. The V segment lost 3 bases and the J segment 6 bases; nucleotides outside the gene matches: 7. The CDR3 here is CASSSPETGGNEQFF. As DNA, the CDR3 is TGCGCCAGCAGCTCCCCCGAGACAGGGGGCAATGAGCAGTTCTTC. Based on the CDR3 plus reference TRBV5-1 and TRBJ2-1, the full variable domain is KAGVTQTPRYLIKTRGQQVTLSCSPISGHRSVSWYQQTPGQGLQFLFEYFSETQRNKGNFPGRFSGRQFSNSRSEMNVSTLELGDSALYLCASSSPETGGNEQFFGPGTRLTVL.